The subject of this entry is one T cell receptor (beta chain). One end of the junction varies from germline; a read error may be responsible. The data belong to a study of CD8+CD57+ T cells in acquired aplastic anemia. Patients selected for sequencing had displayed CD8+CD57+ cell expansion by flow cytometry. Per the germline V gene, CDR1 is DFQATT and CDR2 is SNEGSKA (reference sequence). The CDR3 is 13 residues long. The TCR beta profiling, which covered VDJ combination and CDR3 sequence, was carried out using genomic DNA as the template. Using its own MiXCR run on the reads, TCRdb lists one record per CDR3 protein. The table records under 350,000 distinct CDR3 sequences, roughly 59% of them present only once.

The chain couples TRBV20-1 to TRBJ2-1; maybe TRBD2 (5 bases). This TCR came from a human donor with aplastic anemia. The sample comprised sorted CD4+, CD8+, or CD8+CD57+ T cells (not recorded which) from PBMCs. The CDR3 DNA reads TGCAGTGCTAAGGGCGGGTTCTACAACGAGCAGTTCTTC. This sequence encodes CSAKGGFYNEQFF.